This T cell receptor (beta chain) was identified in a study of blood T cell repertoires in COVID-19. The CDR3 is made up of 15 amino acids. CDR1 is MDHEN, CDR2 SYDVKM, per germline. Deletions cut 4 bases from V and 8 bases from J, with 20 bases between. The assay was immunoSEQ multiplex PCR, and TCRdb's table has in-frame clones only and misses some. Among approximately 210,000 clones listed, about 84% were seen once. Recruitment covered about 26 US areas and drew participants whose ages spanned roughly 18 to 90 years. Participants reported their clinical history, and cohort assignment relied on those reports.

The source material was PBMCs or T cells enriched from blood (not recorded which). This clonotype originated in a man younger than 45 with acute COVID-19. This chain connects TRBV28 to TRBJ1-2; D may be TRBD1 (5 bases). This CDR3 reads CASSSSLRQGRGYTF. CDR3 nucleotide sequence: TGTGCCAGCAGTTCCTCCCTCCGGCAGGGCAGGGGCTACACCTTC.